What follows are 17 T cell receptor beta chains derived from one specimen sequenced in a study of neurological immune-mediated disorders. TCRdb processed the 5' RACE reads anew with MiXCR; each CDR3 protein has one entry. The profile shows more than 30,000 distinct CDR3 sequences, about an eighth of them singletons. Time point denoted: technical triplicate 2. Sample: CD4+ T cells from blood. Receptor source: a female donor with HTLV-1-associated myelopathy (HAM/TSP).

This clonotype appeared many times. CDR3 bases: TGCAGTGCCATGCCCCGGGACAGAGGGGACACTGAAGCTTTCTTT. This sequence encodes CSAMPRDRGDTEAFF. V usage is TRBV20-1 and J usage is TRBJ1-1; TRBD1 matches 7 bases. V trimming: 6 bases; J trimming: 3 bases; junction bases outside the gene matches: 13. The CDR3 covers 15 residues. CDR1 DFQATT and CDR2 SNEGSKA come from the germline V gene (reference sequence).

About this clonotype itself: The junction and the germline gene differ at one end; a read error may be behind it. V is TRBV7-2 and J is TRBJ2-1, with D maybe TRBD2 (5 bases). The CDR3 runs to 14 residues. Germline V gene sequence: CDR1 SGHTA, CDR2 FQGNSA. The DNA of the CDR3 is TGTGTCAGCACCAGGACGGGGAGAGGCAATGAGCAGTTCTTC. Translated, it gives CVSTRTGRGNEQFF.

This clonotype was observed many times. The rearrangement joins TRBV20-1 to TRBJ2-3, with D maybe TRBD1 (6 bases). The ends were cut back, 1 base at V and 0 bases at J, with 8 bases in the middle. Germline V gene lookup returns CDR1 DFQATT and CDR2 SNEGSKA (reference sequence). The length of the CDR3 is 14 residues. Here the CDR3 reads CSARGGLSTDTQYF. CDR3 coding DNA: TGCAGTGCTAGAGGGGGGCTAAGCACAGATACGCAGTATTTT.

This chain links TRBV29-1 with TRBJ2-1; 8 bases map to TRBD2. CDR3 length equals 14 residues. CDR1 is SQVTM, CDR2 ANQGSEA, per germline. J lost 6 bases, V lost 4 bases, and 8 bases had no gene match. The CDR3 DNA sequence: TGCAGCGTTGGTCTCGGGGGGGTCTCCAATGAGCAGTTCTTC. As protein: CSVGLGGVSNEQFF.

This clonotype has ten or more counts. The J gene is TRBJ1-5, the V gene TRBV10-3; D may be TRBD1 (6 bases). Germline assignment: CDR1 ENHRY and CDR2 SYGVKD. Trimming pared 4 bases from V and 4 bases from J, leaving 14 bases between. The CDR3 has 15 residues. CDR3 DNA sequence: TGTGCCATCAGTGCTAAGGGACAATCTAATCAGCCCCAGCATTTT. Its translation is CAISAKGQSNQPQHF.

The table lists this clonotype with many counts. The chain is built from TRBV20-1 and TRBJ2-7; the match to TRBD2 covers 8 bases. The germline gives CDR1 DFQATT, CDR2 SNEGSKA (reference sequence). V gave up 3 bases and J gave up 0 bases; unmatched junction bases: 19. The CDR3 spans 19 residues. The CDR3 sequence: CSASPIPGGVPTSSYEQYF. The CDR3 DNA follows: TGCAGTGCTAGTCCCATCCCCGGGGGGGTCCCAACGAGCTCCTACGAGCAGTACTTC.

With regard to this clonotype: One end of the junction varies from germline; a read error may be responsible. The chain couples TRBV7-7 to TRBJ1-5; 8 positions match TRBD1. Looked up from germline, CDR1 is SSHAT and CDR2 is FNYEAQ (reference sequence). This CDR3 has 19 residues. The CDR3 region has the DNA TGTGCTAGCAGCCCGGATCAGGGGGCTACAAAGTATAGCAATCAGCCCCAGCATTTT. Translated, it gives CASSPDQGATKYSNQPQHF.

The CDR3 bases are TGTGCAGGCAGCCCAACAGGGAGTGGCTACACCTTC. The encoded protein is CAGSPTGSGYTF. V usage is TRBV7-9 and J usage is TRBJ1-2; a possible D gene is TRBD1 (6 bases). CDR3 length: 12 amino acids. Germline V gene sequence: CDR1 SEHNR, CDR2 FQNEAQ (reference sequence).

Worth noting for this clonotype: The limits of the CDR3 on the DNA are not certain, so only TCRdb's listed CDR3 is given. The chain employs TRBV5-1 and TRBJ2-7; TRBD1 is the table's D call and was not checked against the DNA. Counting both end residues, the CDR3 totals 19 amino acids. CDR1 SGHRS and CDR2 YFSETQ come from the germline V gene. The CDR3 sequence is CASSFYICSGRDSSYEQYF.

This chain uses TRBV10-3 with TRBJ2-3; 7 bases align to TRBD1. The germline CDR1 and CDR2 sequences are ENHRY and SYGVKD. The CDR3 is made up of 15 amino acids. V was pared by 6 bases and J by 2 bases, with 8 bases of the junction left unmatched. The CDR3 here is CAIRPDRAATDTQYF. The CDR3 nucleotides read TGTGCCATCAGACCCGACAGGGCTGCCACAGATACGCAGTATTTT.

This clonotype was recorded many times. V is TRBV4-3 and J is TRBJ2-1; D call uncertain. Trimming left V 0 bases short and J 4 bases short, with 13 bases between. There are 16 residues in the CDR3. Germline CDR1 reads LGHNA; CDR2 reads YSLEER. In nucleotides, the CDR3 is TGCGCCAGCAGCCAAGACCTTAGCTACCCATACAATGAGCAGTTCTTC. This sequence encodes CASSQDLSYPYNEQFF.

Notes on this clonotype: A read error is possible here, since a much larger clone lies one base away. The V gene is TRBV2, the J gene TRBJ2-1; D tentatively reads TRBD1 or TRBD2 (5 bases each). Trimming pared 4 bases from V and 6 bases from J, leaving 7 bases between. The CDR3 consists of 12 residues. Germline V CDR1 and CDR2: SNHLY, FYNNEI. CDR3 sequence (DNA): TGTGCCAGCAGTGGGGACGTCAATGAGCAGTTCTTC. Amino acids: CASSGDVNEQFF.

This clonotype was seen many times. J is TRBJ1-2 and V is TRBV24-1; the match to TRBD1 covers 8 bases. There are 13 residues in the CDR3. The V and J ends lost 5 bases and 5 bases, in that order; junction bases with no gene match: 3. Germline lookup yields CDR1 KGHDR and CDR2 SFDVKD. CDR3: CATSGDRGYGYTF. The DNA for the CDR3 is TGTGCCACCAGTGGTGACAGGGGTTATGGCTACACCTTC.

A few counts support this clonotype. The chain employs TRBV20-1 and TRBJ2-1; 8 nucleotides line up with TRBD2. Trimming at V came to 5 bases and at J to 9 bases, leaving 12 bases not matched to a gene. The CDR3 is 14 amino acids. Germline V gene lookup returns CDR1 DFQATT and CDR2 SNEGSKA (reference sequence). This chain's CDR3 is CSAAQGRGVCEQFF. CDR3 bases: TGCAGTGCTGCCCAAGGGCGGGGGGTGTGTGAGCAGTTCTTC.

Ten or more counts support this clonotype. The V and J genes are TRBV29-1 and TRBJ2-7, with TRBD1 as a possible D gene (5 bases). The CDR3 has 13 residues. Germline CDR1 reads SQVTM; CDR2 reads ANQGSEA. V lost 4 bases to trimming and J lost 0 bases, with 10 bases between them. CDR3 in DNA: TGCAGCGTTGCCCAGGGCGGCTCCTACGAGCAGTACTTC. As protein: CSVAQGGSYEQYF.

This rearrangement joins TRBV2 to TRBJ2-7, with 11 bases lining up with TRBD2. The CDR3 consists of 15 residues. Germline CDR1 reads SNHLY; CDR2 reads FYNNEI. Trimming at V came to 7 bases and at J to 5 bases, leaving 10 bases not matched to a gene. The CDR3 spells CASNALAGGINEQYF. The CDR3 region has the DNA TGTGCCAGCAACGCCCTAGCGGGGGGTATAAACGAGCAGTACTTC.

This clonotype showed up many times. The V and J genes are TRBV20-1 and TRBJ2-7, with D unclear. V lost 3 bases to trimming and J lost 1 base, with 4 bases between them. The CDR3 spans 11 residues. CDR1 and CDR2 from the germline V gene are DFQATT and SNEGSKA (reference sequence). CDR3 in amino acids: CSASGSYEQYF. The CDR3 DNA is TGCAGTGCTAGCGGGTCCTACGAGCAGTACTTC.